This T cell receptor beta chain came from a study of CD8 T cells in ankylosing spondylitis (dated by TCRdb to 2017 to 2019). Study-level background: The study profiled T cell receptor beta repertoires in healthy donors and ankylosing spondylitis patients to find disease-linked TCR variants. Peripheral blood was sampled, and synovial fluid was additionally collected from ankylosing spondylitis patients. The whole study cohort included roughly 110 healthy donors and over 20 ankylosing spondylitis patients. Study-wide findings and limitations: The disease-linked clones showed a CD8+ phenotype and occurred at relatively low frequencies in peripheral blood. Blood from ankylosing spondylitis patients appeared to be characterized by a TCR beta motif composed of about eight highly homologous amino acid variants. According to the report, matched synovial fluid samples from ankylosing spondylitis patients were significantly enriched for the disease-linked clones. Some motif variants had previously been reported in the synovial fluid and blood of reactive arthritis patients, which suggests shared mechanisms of disease initiation.

This clonotype was seen many times. The antigen it recognizes is unknown. The sample holds no much larger clone one base away, and base qualities are not on file. Instrument used: Illumina HiSeq 2500. Quantitative 5'-RACE with molecular barcodes was used to prepare TCR beta libraries. Under the source paper's analysis protocol: A new computational method, built on a probabilistic model of VDJ rearrangement, was used to identify disease-linked TCR variants. TCRdb took the public reads, trimmed them with fastp at Q25, ran MiXCR for clone calling and kept in-frame beta chains. Duplicate CDR3 protein sequences are folded into a single record with the most common DNA and genes. TCRdb's processing, not the authors' own work, is the source of the V and J calls. The sample contains 220,000 or so distinct CDR3 sequences, roughly 10% of them found a single time. 20% to 25% of the sample goes to the ten largest clones.

The receptor was isolated from a male donor with ankylosing spondylitis or in good health (not recorded which). Sequenced sample: blood, either unsorted or a sorted T cell fraction (not recorded which).

Here is the DNA: TGTGCCAGCAGCCAACAGACCCCCGGTGGCAATTCACCCCTCCACTTT. Protein translation: CASSQQTPGGNSPLHF. The rearranged segments are TRBV7-2 and TRBJ1-6; the D gene remains uncertain. CDR1 and CDR2 are read off the germline V gene as SGHTA and FQGNSA. Cut back by 5 bases and 7 bases, the V and J ends lie 18 bases apart. The CDR3, from cysteine to phenylalanine, totals 16 residues. Kept here is only the CDR3 DNA, which spans 48 bases and is read in frame from base 1.